Listed below are T cell receptor beta chains from one sample, sequenced in a study of monozygotic twins with cystic fibrosis. Here immunoSEQ multiplex PCR was the method, and the copy in TCRdb shows in-frame clones only, minus some. This sample has tens of thousands of clones, with under 95% found just once. Sequenced: blood. The receptor set was obtained from a girl between 2 and 10 years old with cystic fibrosis. Both conserved end residues are part of each CDR3. Fields, in order: CDR3 length, V gene, J gene, clone size, D gene, CDR3 DNA, CDR3 protein. The D gene is left open where the match is weak. For some rows the clone size is stated as once, few or many, or as a class when expanded; others skip it.

15	TRBV29-1	TRBJ1-2	-	TRBD1	TGCAGCGTTGAGTCGGGGACAGGGGGCGAATCGGGCTACACCTTC	CSVESGTGGESGYTF
15	TRBV5-4	TRBJ1-5	-	TRBD1	TGTGCCAGCAGCTCGCAGGGGGGAAGCAATCAGCCCCAGCATTTT	CASSSQGGSNQPQHF
16	TRBV29-1	TRBJ1-1	-	-	TGCAGCGTTGATGTCCAGGTGTATGCAGAGGACACTGAAGCTTTCTTT	CSVDVQVYAEDTEAFF
12	TRBV28	TRBJ1-5	once	-	TGTGCCAGCAGTCTCAGGGCCCAGCCCCAGCATTTT	CASSLRAQPQHF
14	TRBV7-2	TRBJ1-2	-	-	TGTGCCAGCAGCTCAACCCAAGAGAACTATGGCTACACCTTC	CASSSTQENYGYTF
14	TRBV13	TRBJ1-1	-	-	TGTGCCAGTGGTGCGCGGGACACGAACACTGAAGCTTTCTTT	CASGARDTNTEAFF
16	TRBV6-5	TRBJ2-3	-	-	TGTGCCAGCAGTTACTCAGCAATTCTAGCGACAGATACGCAGTATTTT	CASSYSAILATDTQYF
12	TRBV7-2	TRBJ1-2	-	-	TGTGCCAGCAGCTTAATGGGGTATGGCTACACCTTC	CASSLMGYGYTF
14	TRBV6-6	TRBJ1-1	-	-	TGTGCCAGCAGCCCCCCCTCTGGACGAACTGAAGCTTTCTTT	CASSPPSGRTEAFF
14	TRBV7-2	TRBJ1-5	-	TRBD1	TGTGCCAGCAGCAGGACAGGAAGCAATCAGCCCCAGCATTTT	CASSRTGSNQPQHF
14	TRBV5-1	TRBJ1-4	few	TRBD1	TGCGCCAGCAGCCAGGGGACAGGGGATGAAAAACTGTTTTTT	CASSQGTGDEKLFF
13	TRBV21-1	TRBJ1-5	-	-	TGTGCCAGCAGCAATTATAGCAATCAGCCCCAGCATTTT	CASSNYSNQPQHF
16	TRBV7-2	TRBJ2-7	-	-	TGTGCCAGCAGCTTAGTCGGCAGGAGGAGCTCCTACGAGCAGTACTTC	CASSLVGRRSSYEQYF
14	TRBV18	TRBJ2-7	-	TRBD1	TGTGCCAGCTCACCTGGGACAGGGACCTACGAGCAGTACTTC	CASSPGTGTYEQYF
16	TRBV7-6	TRBJ1-4	few	-	TGTGCCAGCAGCTTAGATAATGCAGGGAGGGGTGAAAAACTGTTTTTT	CASSLDNAGRGEKLFF
12	TRBV7-6	TRBJ2-1	-	-	TGTGCCAGCAGCTTAGACGGGGATGAGCAGTTCTTC	CASSLDGDEQFF
14	TRBV2	TRBJ2-1	-	TRBD1	TGTGCCAGCAGTGCCCAGGGGGTGAGCGATGAGCAGTTCTTC	CASSAQGVSDEQFF
14	TRBV6-5	TRBJ1-1	-	TRBD1	TGTGCCAGCACCCGGACAGGGGACAACACTGAAGCTTTCTTT	CASTRTGDNTEAFF
15	TRBV7-9	TRBJ1-3	few	TRBD1	TGTGCCAGCAGCTTCGGGACAGGAGCAGGAAACACCATATATTTT	CASSFGTGAGNTIYF
15	TRBV19	TRBJ2-1	-	TRBD1	TGTGCCAGTAGTAGGTTCGGACAGGGGGCCAATGAGCAGTTCTTC	CASSRFGQGANEQFF
15	TRBV6-5	TRBJ2-5	-	TRBD2	TGTGCCAGCAGTAGTAGCGGGGGGGCCGTAGAGACCCAGTACTTC	CASSSSGGAVETQYF
13	TRBV10-3	TRBJ1-5	-	-	TGTGCCATCAGTGAGTCCAGCAATCAGCCCCAGCATTTT	CAISESSNQPQHF
15	TRBV6-5	TRBJ2-7	-	-	TGTGCCAGCAGTTACTCGAAAAGGGGAACCTACGAGCAGTACTTC	CASSYSKRGTYEQYF
12	TRBV29-1	TRBJ1-1	-	-	TGCAGCGTTGGAAGTTTGAACACTGAAGCTTTCTTT	CSVGSLNTEAFF
16	TRBV4-3	TRBJ2-3	-	TRBD2	TGCGCCAGCAGCCAAGGCCTGGCGGGACTAGCGGATACGCAGTATTTT	CASSQGLAGLADTQYF
14	TRBV10-3	TRBJ1-5	few	-	TGTGCCACCCAAGGGTTAACAGGGACTCAGCCCCAGCATTTT	CATQGLTGTQPQHF
13	TRBV11-3	TRBJ1-6	once	-	TGTGCCAGCAGCTTAGGGACGGACTCACCCCTCCACTTT	CASSLGTDSPLHF
15	TRBV5-5	TRBJ2-7	-	TRBD1	TGTGCCAGCGGAATATCGACAGGGGGGACCTTGGAGCAGTACTTC	CASGISTGGTLEQYF
15	TRBV5-1	TRBJ1-6	-	TRBD1	TGCGCCAGCAGCTTGGGACAGGGAAACAATTCACCCCTCCACTTT	CASSLGQGNNSPLHF
15	TRBV6-5	TRBJ2-7	-	-	TGTGCCAGCAGTTACTCGGTCGGGGAACCCTACGAGCAGTACTTC	CASSYSVGEPYEQYF
14	TRBV10-3	TRBJ1-2	once	-	TGTGCCATCAGTGAGATAGCAGCGGCAGGGCTATACACCTTC	CAISEIAAAGLYTF
16	TRBV23-1	TRBJ2-7	-	TRBD1	TGCGCCAGCAGTCCCCCCACGACAGGGGAAGCCTACGAGCAGTACTTC	CASSPPTTGEAYEQYF
13	TRBV19	TRBJ1-5	-	TRBD1	TGTGCCAGCAGGGACAGTCGGCATTGGCCCCAGCATTTT	CASRDSRHWPQHF
17	TRBV5-3	TRBJ1-5	-	-	TGTGCCAGAAGCTTGGTTGTGGGTGAGGCGAGCAATCAGCCCCAGCATTTT	CARSLVVGEASNQPQHF
14	TRBV25-1	TRBJ1-2	-	-	TGTGCCAGCAGTCCTATGGGGCGGTCCTATGGCTACACCTTC	CASSPMGRSYGYTF
14	TRBV5-6	TRBJ2-5	-	TRBD1	TGTGCCAGCAGCCTGGGACAGCCGCGGGCGACCCAGTACTTC	CASSLGQPRATQYF
15	TRBV7-2	TRBJ1-3	-	TRBD1	TGTGCCAGCAGCTTAGATAAGGGGGCGATAGGTACCATATATTTT	CASSLDKGAIGTIYF
14	TRBV27	TRBJ1-5	once	-	TGTGCCAGCAGACCGGACAGCAACAATCAGCCCCAGCATTTT	CASRPDSNNQPQHF
11	TRBV2	TRBJ2-1	-	-	TGTGCCAGCAGTGATTACAATGAGCAGTTCTTC	CASSDYNEQFF
15	TRBV7-9	TRBJ1-5	-	-	TGTGCCAGCAGCTTAGAAGGGGGGGGCTATCAGCCCCAGCATTTT	CASSLEGGGYQPQHF
13	TRBV19	TRBJ2-3	few	-	TGTGCCAGTAGTAAAGGAACCACAGATACGCAGTATTTT	CASSKGTTDTQYF
14	TRBV19	TRBJ1-1	-	-	TGTGCCAGTAGTATAGTTAGGCCTGCTACTGAAGCTTTCTTT	CASSIVRPATEAFF
14	TRBV10-3	TRBJ2-7	-	-	TGTGCTACACTAGATCGGACGGGACTTTACGAGCAGTACTTC	CATLDRTGLYEQYF
18	TRBV21-1	TRBJ1-5	-	-	TGTGCCCCAGCCCCCCAACAGTGCGCAATTTATAGCAATCAGCCCCAGCATTTT	CAPAPQQCAIYSNQPQHF